Detailed here is one TCR beta chain. This clone was detected only a few times. The clone's antigen remains unknown. Per-base quality was not reported, and no clone a single base away is much larger than it. The sample belongs to a study of cytomegalovirus exposure and HLA in healthy donors (TCRdb year 2017). Turning to the overall study: An earlier analysis of some 550 of the donors reported 250 to 300 Gb of sequence data and roughly 100 million unique TCR beta sequences from about 179 million T cells. An early release covering over 500 HLA-typed donors comprised about 300 gigabases of sequencing data and around 80 million unique TCR sequences. Of the approximately 400 genotyped donors, about 80% fell in the genetic ancestry cluster associated with self-reported Caucasian donors. The aim of the study was to test whether cataloging public T cell receptors could identify signatures of past pathogen exposure. The T cell repertoires of some 670 subjects were profiled by immunosequencing and related to cytomegalovirus serostatus. Along with the roughly 670-subject first cohort, a separate validation cohort of around 110 different subjects was used. To predict cytomegalovirus infection status, the study combined high-throughput TCR immunosequencing, statistical association of individual TCRs with disease status, and machine learning. A later analysis re-examined previously published TCR beta repertoires from several hundred donors and added high-resolution HLA genotyping to investigate patterns of TCR occurrence. Rather than using new phenotypic data, the later analysis identified candidate immune exposures from TCR beta sequences and from how often those sequences occurred across donors. An earlier analysis of 587 of the donors used high-throughput TCR beta sequencing to judge whether each TCR beta V gene segment behaved as functional or pseudogenic. Donor age, sex, ethnicity and CMV serostatus were collected together with the repertoire data. Genome-wide SNP genotypes for about 65% of the roughly 670 donors were used in a later genetic analysis, which treated that subset as a discovery cohort. Every repertoire in the discovery cohort had been generated on one and the same sequencing platform. HLA typing covered class I and class II loci at four-digit resolution. The number of typed donors differed by locus: about 620-630 for A, B, C, DRB1 and DQB1; 500 to 550 for DQA1; around 610 for DPA1; and roughly 450 for DPB1. A few DR-DQ haplotypes were handled as single units for association and clustering because linkage in the cohort was strong. Across approximately 400 genotyped donors of the cohort, an average of about 240,000 unique TCR beta nucleotide sequences per donor were sequenced, and roughly 20% of those sequences were non-productive. Results and caveats for the whole study, not just this receptor: According to a later analysis, TCR association rates differed among HLA loci, with DRB1 alleles showing the most associated TCRs and HLA-C alleles showing the fewest. In a later genetic analysis, fewer N-insertions in productive TCRs were reported among donors in an Asian-associated ancestry cluster than the 666-donor mean. A later analysis associated about 16,000 TCR beta sequences with specific HLA alleles at a false discovery rate of 0.05. Only TCR beta chains were sequenced in this cohort, and the absence of alpha or paired-chain data limited detectable features. A few of the identified cytomegalovirus-associated TCR beta chains were confirmed in vitro to be specific for cytomegalovirus antigens. A cluster of highly shared sequence variants was judged likely to be a technical artifact of the sequencing pipeline. When HLA alleles, especially DR and DQ, strongly co-occurred, attributing TCR associations to individual alleles was difficult. The authors suggested that the approach could potentially be extended to other disease states and immunological phenotypes. Because HLA typing was missing for some donors at each locus, association tests included only the typed subset. The classifier was reported to diagnose cytomegalovirus status with high specificity and sensitivity in both the original and validation cohorts. In a later analysis, several top co-occurrence clusters were reported to appear linked to parvovirus B19, influenza, CMV and Epstein-Barr virus. For the cohort, immune exposure information was limited to CMV serostatus. In a later genetic analysis, a missense DCLRE1C variant was associated with V-gene and J-gene trimming of TCR beta chains, and the association was replicated in an independent cohort. A total of 150 to 200 TCR beta chains were listed by the study as associated with cytomegalovirus. Some IMGT-functional V segments, including TRBV6-2 and TRBV6-3, could not be told apart with the 87-base-pair reads, so those segments were excluded. A further reported finding was that TCR beta sequences accurately predicted the HLA-A and HLA-B alleles for most subjects in the first cohort. Most CMV-associated TCR beta chains appeared to be HLA-restricted in a later analysis, and the HLA associations seemed to be driven largely by CMV exposure. Most TCR sequences were seen in very few donors, while some public TCRs were found in many individuals. Because counts were too low, approximately 18 rarely observed V segments, including chromosome 9 orphons, were excluded from the earlier analysis of some 590 of the donors. In a later analysis, HLA-associated TCR beta chains were found to be more clonally expanded and to have lower generation probabilities than equally common non-associated chains. Linkage disequilibrium might explain the correlated functional status among segregating V segments, but an unknown experimental factor could not be excluded. In an earlier analysis of several hundred of the donors, most TCR beta V segments were observed in productive rearrangements about 90% or about 30% of the time, broadly matching IMGT annotations. Roughly uniform sequencing depth across donors was assumed in presence/absence analyses, although this assumption may not hold.

Library preparation was by the immunoSEQ multiplex PCR assay. The multiplex PCR relied on a mix of 60 forward primers for TCR Vbeta segments and 13 reverse primers for TCR Jbeta segments. The CDR3 region of rearranged TCR beta genes was amplified from genomic DNA by a multiplex PCR assay. On the Illumina HiSeq System, the amplified TCR beta libraries were sequenced as 87-base-pair reads. The paper's processing steps were these. In a later analysis, tens of millions of unique TCR beta chains were counted across the approximately 620 repertoires, and approximately 9.9 million of these chains were shared by at least two donors. Raw reads were error-corrected and collapsed into unique sequences with a nearest-neighbor algorithm that merged closely related sequences to remove PCR and sequencing errors. To assign V, D and J gene segments, CDR3 sequences were aligned to IMGT reference sequences. Each retained sequence needed at least a six-nucleotide match to both a V gene segment and a J gene segment. A rearrangement was called productive if the CDR3 had no stop codons and remained in frame with V and J, and every other rearrangement was called non-productive. CDR3 was defined according to IMGT convention as the region running from the second conserved V-encoded cysteine to the conserved J-encoded phenylalanine. In an earlier analysis of 500 to 650 of the donors, sequences lacking an unambiguous match to a single V gene segment were excluded. An earlier analysis of a few hundred of the donors classified V segments as functional when productive rearrangements were above 56.7% and as segregating when the standard deviation between donors was above 5%. A statistical classification framework was built to diagnose cytomegalovirus status from the catalog of TCR beta chain sequences. A later analysis assigned V and J genes by comparing TCR nucleotide sequences with IMGT/GENE-DB human TR gene sequences. Using the TCRdist pipeline, a later analysis assigned CDR3 sequences along with most-parsimonious VDJ recombination scenarios. In a later analysis, each TCR beta chain was defined by its CDR3 amino acid sequence together with its V-gene family, and reads lacking a unique V-gene family were excluded. In a later analysis, around 600 highly shared, low-generation-probability nucleotide sequences were removed to address suspected cross-contamination and a sequencing artifact. For each public chain, a later analysis derived a clonal expansion index from normalized ranks of inferred template counts within each repertoire. Generation probabilities in a later analysis came from a VDJ recombination model fitted to out-of-frame rearrangements, and those results were checked against IGoR. In a later analysis, TCR-TCR, TCR-HLA and TCR-CMV co-occurrence was scored with hypergeometric tests, and a repertoire-size bias correction was applied to TCR pairs. To estimate false discovery rates, a later analysis permuted the HLA or CMV assignments 20 times. In a later analysis, co-occurring TCRs were grouped using DBSCAN, with TCRdist sequence similarity added in when clustering inside HLA-allele-positive subsets. For co-occurrence clustering, repertoires with fewer than 30,000 or more than 120,000 public chains were excluded, along with roughly 5 repertoires with anomalous nucleotide sharing. The table comes from immuneACCESS by way of TCRdb, which keeps in-frame sequences with V and J called. Part of the clones is missing from these tables; in studies checked, under half for an unresolved V gene and the rest for unknown reasons. The DNA was the basis for D and trimming; V, J and clone size are from that table. Present in this sample are 89,000 or so clones, 65% to 80% of which were seen just once. Roughly 4.2% of the sample lies in the top ten.

V and J are trimmed by 3 bases and 5 bases, and the gene matches miss 12 bases of the junction. From the cysteine through the phenylalanine, the CDR3 covers 16 amino acids. The retained sequence is limited to the CDR3, 48 bases, with the frame set at the first base. Taken from the germline V gene, the CDR1 and CDR2 loops are SGDLS and YYNGEE. The cohort consisted of fewer than 700 healthy bone marrow donors. All cohort members were sampled while nominally healthy, although unrecorded immune exposures were likely present. The donor tested CMV seronegative and was one of the 352 seronegative cohort members. Each donor provided a peripheral blood sample, and peripheral blood mononuclear cells were used for TCR beta sequencing. The Qiagen DNeasy Blood Extraction Kit was used to extract genomic DNA from the blood cell samples.

Sequences were obtained from PBMCs. The receptor was isolated from a man aged 55-75 years in good health and CMV-seronegative. The sequence joins TRBV9 to TRBJ2-5; TRBD2 fits 8 bases in the junction. The CDR3 corresponds to CASSAGSGGDLETQYF. The bases are TGTGCCAGCAGCGCGGGGAGCGGGGGTGATTTGGAGACCCAGTACTTC.